Listed below are T cell receptor beta chains from one sample, sequenced in a study of cytomegalovirus exposure and HLA in healthy donors. Produced via immunoSEQ multiplex PCR; TCRdb's table is partial and in-frame only. Of approximately 89,000 clones in the sample, 85% were seen once. The sequencing input was PBMCs. The receptors here all came from a man aged 35 to 55 in good health and CMV-seropositive. The CDR3 runs from the conserved cysteine through the conserved F or W. The D gene is left open where the match is weak. A row's size may be missing; if present it is once, few, many or a size class.

d_gene: TRBD1
v_gene: TRBV6-5
abundance: few
len: 16
j_gene: TRBJ2-1
CDR3aa: CASSYFQGAFYNEQFF
CDR3nt: TGTGCCAGCAGTTACTTCCAGGGGGCTTTTTACAATGAGCAGTTCTTC

d_gene: TRBD1
v_gene: TRBV28
abundance: .
len: 14
j_gene: TRBJ1-2
CDR3aa: CASRVTGVGGGYTF
CDR3nt: TGTGCCAGCAGAGTAACAGGGGTGGGAGGTGGCTACACCTTC

d_gene: TRBD1
v_gene: TRBV5-4
abundance: .
len: 16
j_gene: TRBJ1-2
CDR3aa: CASSPEQGRLNYGYTF
CDR3nt: TGTGCCAGCAGTCCCGAACAGGGGAGATTGAACTATGGCTACACCTTC

d_gene: .
v_gene: TRBV30
abundance: .
len: 12
j_gene: TRBJ2-7
CDR3aa: CAWNGNSYEQYF
CDR3nt: TGTGCCTGGAATGGCAACTCCTACGAGCAGTACTTC

d_gene: .
v_gene: TRBV6-5
abundance: .
len: 15
j_gene: TRBJ1-4
CDR3aa: CASSYKGRPNEKLFF
CDR3nt: TGTGCCAGCAGTTACAAAGGCAGGCCTAATGAAAAACTGTTTTTT

d_gene: .
v_gene: TRBV2
abundance: .
len: 15
j_gene: TRBJ2-7
CDR3aa: CASSVGAPYSYEQYF
CDR3nt: TGTGCCAGCAGTGTGGGGGCGCCCTACTCCTACGAGCAGTACTTC

d_gene: .
v_gene: TRBV5-1
abundance: .
len: 15
j_gene: TRBJ1-3
CDR3aa: CASTLDTISGNTIYF
CDR3nt: TGCGCCAGCACCCTGGACACTATCTCTGGAAACACCATATATTTT

d_gene: .
v_gene: TRBV6-8
abundance: .
len: 13
j_gene: TRBJ1-3
CDR3aa: CATSRHSGNTIYF
CDR3nt: TGTGCCACCTCCAGGCACTCTGGAAACACCATATATTTT

d_gene: .
v_gene: TRBV7-9
abundance: .
len: 14
j_gene: TRBJ2-1
CDR3aa: CASSHVPGDNEQFF
CDR3nt: TGTGCCAGCAGCCATGTCCCGGGGGACAATGAGCAGTTCTTC

d_gene: .
v_gene: TRBV9
abundance: .
len: 20
j_gene: TRBJ2-6
CDR3aa: CASSVDSRETDRSGANVLTF
CDR3nt: TGTGCCAGCAGCGTAGATTCTCGGGAGACGGACCGCTCTGGGGCCAACGTCCTGACTTTC

d_gene: .
v_gene: TRBV7-8
abundance: .
len: 13
j_gene: TRBJ1-5
CDR3aa: CASSGGRNQPQHF
CDR3nt: TGTGCCAGCAGCGGAGGTCGCAATCAGCCCCAGCATTTT

d_gene: TRBD2
v_gene: TRBV5-6
abundance: few
len: 15
j_gene: TRBJ2-3
CDR3aa: CASSLLAGGTDTQYF
CDR3nt: TGTGCCAGCAGCTTACTAGCGGGGGGGACAGATACGCAGTATTTT

d_gene: .
v_gene: TRBV4-1
abundance: .
len: 20
j_gene: TRBJ2-7
CDR3aa: CASSPLPARTGHHLSHEQYF
CDR3nt: TGCGCCAGCAGCCCCCTCCCAGCTAGAACAGGGCACCACCTTTCACACGAGCAGTACTTC

d_gene: .
v_gene: TRBV2
abundance: .
len: 13
j_gene: TRBJ2-7
CDR3aa: CASSATGTYEQYF
CDR3nt: TGTGCCAGCAGTGCAACAGGAACCTACGAGCAGTACTTC

d_gene: .
v_gene: TRBV7-6
abundance: .
len: 16
j_gene: TRBJ2-5
CDR3aa: CASSKSIGLLMETQYF
CDR3nt: TGTGCCAGCAGCAAAAGCATCGGACTACTAATGGAGACCCAGTACTTC